This T cell receptor (beta chain) was identified in a study of T cells in Graves' hyperthyroidism and ophthalmopathy. Many counts were recorded for this clonotype. Template material for amplifying TCR beta CDR3 regions consisted of RNA transcripts. A set of HTBI primers served as the primers for a first-round RT-PCR of the TCR CDR3. One entry per CDR3 protein, called by TCRdb with MiXCR from the multiplex PCR reads. This table has 600,000 to 700,000 distinct CDR3 sequences, about 15% appearing once. This CDR3 comprises 11 residues. Trimming at V came to 4 bases and at J to 12 bases, leaving 5 bases not matched to a gene. The germline gives CDR1 SQVTM, CDR2 ANQGSEA.

The gene calls are TRBV29-1 and TRBJ2-7; 11 bases are a match to TRBD1. Specimen: blood. This TCR derives from a woman aged 35 to 49 with Graves' ophthalmopathy. The CDR3 loop reads CSVGDRGFPYF. The CDR3 region has the DNA TGCAGCGTTGGGGACAGGGGGTTCCCGTACTTC.